Listed below are T cell receptor beta chains from one sample, sequenced in a study of blood T cell repertoires in COVID-19. Assay used: immunoSEQ multiplex PCR; TCRdb lists only in-frame clones, some missing. The sample has hundreds of thousands of clones, roughly 92% seen once. The sequenced material came from peripheral blood. All receptors derive from a man in his 60s with COVID-19, enrolled during active disease. Each CDR3 is given with its conserved first and last residue. Each record gives: J gene, V gene, CDR3 protein.

TRBJ1-4 | TRBV24-1 | CATSDFSGGREKLFF
TRBJ2-7 | TRBV5-5 | CASSLELAATYEQYF
TRBJ2-1 | TRBV7-9 | CASTIQGINEQFF
TRBJ1-5 | TRBV6-5 | CASSYAGSNQPQHF
TRBJ2-1 | TRBV15 | CATSRENSGILYNEQFF
TRBJ2-2 | TRBV5-1 | CASSLVIAGAGGELFF
TRBJ1-1 | TRBV2 | CASSVVEGGHTEAFF
TRBJ2-3 | TRBV9 | CASSGGQARGTDTQYF
TRBJ2-7 | TRBV7-2 | CASSLATGVRSYEQYF
TRBJ2-1 | TRBV27 | CASSFGGFNEQFF
TRBJ2-1 | TRBV28 | CASILQGASNEQFF